The 9 T cell receptor beta chains below all came from one sample that was sequenced in a study of CD8+ T cells in alopecia areata. cDNA reverse transcribed from extracted RNA served as the sequencing template. Libraries were prepared by immunoSEQ multiplex PCR; TCRdb keeps only in-frame clonotypes and omits some of them. The sample records 100,000 to 150,000 clones, about 49% being singletons. Specimen: CD8+ T cells sorted from blood, collected at week 0. The source of these receptors is a human donor with alopecia areata.

V is TRBV13 and J is TRBJ1-1; tentatively, D is TRBD1 (5 bases). The V end lost 7 bases, the J end lost 7 bases, and 13 bases lay between the germline ends. The CDR3 is 12 residues long. Germline V lookup: CDR1 PRHDT, CDR2 FYEKMQ (reference sequence). The DNA of the CDR3 is TGTGCCAGCACAAGCCCGGGACGTGAAGCTTTCTTT. Its translation is CASTSPGREAFF.

In regard to this clone: This same CDR3 is encoded by further DNA sequences in the sample. This chain joins TRBV5-1 and TRBJ1-2; a weak D match, TRBD1 (6 bases). The V end was cut by 1 base, the J end by 4 bases, with 11 bases between. CDR3 length equals 14 residues. CDR1 is SGHRS and CDR2 is YFSETQ in the germline V gene. The CDR3 nucleotides read TGCGCCAGCAGCTTGACAGGGTCCAGCTATGGCTACACCTTC. It codes for CASSLTGSSYGYTF.

The DNA of the CDR3 is TGTGCCAGCAGCCAAGATGCTGGGGGCCTAGCCAAAAACATTCAGTACTTC. This encodes CASSQDAGGLAKNIQYF. The rearrangement joins TRBV14 to TRBJ2-4, with D tentatively TRBD1 (6 bases). The germline V gene has CDR1 SGHDN and CDR2 FVKESK. The CDR3 is 17 residues long. V lost 0 bases and J lost 0, with 12 bases in between.

The V gene is TRBV25-1, the J gene TRBJ1-2; 10 bases align to TRBD1. Per the germline V gene, CDR1 is MGHDK and CDR2 is SYGVNS. The CDR3 consists of 17 residues. V lost 0 bases to trimming and J lost 5 bases; unmatched junction nucleotides: 9. DNA of the CDR3: TGTGCCAGCAGTGAATACGATCCGGGACAGGGGACATATGGCTACACCTTC. As protein: CASSEYDPGQGTYGYTF.

The sample holds one count of this clone. The chain has TRBV27 and TRBJ1-6; perhaps TRBD1 as D (5 bases). Trimming removed 6 bases from V and 10 bases from J, with 16 bases in between. CDR1 and CDR2 (germline): MNHEY, SMNVEV (reference sequence). The CDR3 has 14 residues. As DNA, the CDR3 is TGTGCCAGCAGCCCCGGGCAGGGTTGGTCACCCCTCCACTTT. It encodes CASSPGQGWSPLHF.

The rearrangement joins TRBV19 to TRBJ2-1; D not certain. This CDR3 is 16 amino acids long. The germline CDR1 and CDR2 sequences are LNHDA and SQIVND (reference sequence). The V and J ends lost 3 bases and 7 bases respectively, with 19 bases between them. The CDR3 loop reads CASSIGRQPPRNEQFF. Here the CDR3 DNA reads TGTGCCAGTAGTATCGGCAGGCAGCCCCCCCGGAATGAGCAGTTCTTC.

Only a few counts were recorded for this clone. The genes are TRBV5-6 and TRBJ2-7; D not resolved. Germline values: CDR1 SGHDT, CDR2 YYEEEE. The V and J ends lost 0 bases and 7 bases respectively, with 8 bases between them. This CDR3 has 12 amino acids. The CDR3 DNA follows: TGTGCCAGCAGCTTGGCCCAGGCGGAGCAGTACTTC. Translation: CASSLAQAEQYF.

This rearrangement joins TRBV18 to TRBJ1-2; D unresolved. Trimming took 0 bases from V and 4 from J, leaving 6 bases between them. Germline V gives CDR1 KGHSH, CDR2 LQKENI. CDR3 length equals 13 residues. CDR3 bases: TGTGCCAGCTCACCACCGATAATCTATGGCTACACCTTC. Protein product: CASSPPIIYGYTF.

The J gene is TRBJ1-2, the V gene TRBV30; D remains unclear. The germline V gene has CDR1 GTSNPN and CDR2 SVGIG (reference sequence). The CDR3 totals 13 residues. Trimming pared 4 bases from V and 8 bases from J, leaving 17 bases between. CDR3 nucleotides: TGTGCCTGGACCACCTCCGGACCAGGCGGCTACACCTTC. It translates to CAWTTSGPGGYTF.